The present TCR beta chain was sequenced within a study of human T cells and chemical hapten exposure (dated by TCRdb to 2020 to 2022). Turning to the overall study: For sensitization, 2% DPC in acetone was applied to a roughly 2 cm by roughly 2 cm area of upper inner arm skin. Weekly therapeutic DPC doses were additionally applied to the scalp of patients throughout the roughly 24-week study period. Patch tests used Finn chambers with 0.01% DPC on the upper back, scored after 6 days by International Contact Dermatitis Research Group standards. The mostly female patient cohort included alopecia areata with under or over 50% scalp involvement, alopecia totalis and alopecia universalis. Libraries were combined into a pool for sequencing, and differences in TCR yield between samples came mainly from small differences in library volumes within the pool. The study tracked peripheral blood TCR repertoire changes in vivo during primary and secondary sensitization to the hapten diphenylcyclopropenone (DPC) in alopecia patients. Patient blood was sampled pre-sensitization (week 0) and at 2, 6 and about 24 weeks after DPC sensitization. Around 30 alopecia patients provided blood for TCR sequencing at one to four time points (pre-sensitization, 2, 6 and 24 weeks). Broader findings and caveats from the paper: A positive correlation was found between the number of PT1 expanded TCRs and patch test score, with significance reached at thresholds 8, 16 and 32 but not 4. DPC sensitization did not change how many TCRs were above 1 in 1000 frequency, and no evidence was found of alterations in global repertoire structure. Because all patients had alopecia, a presumed autoimmune disease, the immune response of the patients might differ from that of healthy individuals. After repeated subsampling, the strength of the expansion versus patch-test correlation and the threshold at which it became significant changed. Expanded TCRs formed significantly more large CDR3 similarity clusters than pre-sensitization or healthy control sets, consistent with antigen-driven responses.

Library preparation employed RACE. The data were produced on a NextSeq 500. During library preparation, unique molecular identifiers were attached to individual cDNA molecules so that TCRs could be counted in a quantitative, reproducible way. From each blood RNA sample, both TCR alpha and TCR beta chains were sequenced. The authors processed their data as follows. A median of around 100,000 TCRs per sample was observed, with a range of about 20,000 to 700,000. The Decombinator software suite was used to annotate the V, J and CDR3 of the TCR reads. For PS versus PT1 abundance plots, all samples were subsampled to the same number of TCRs (28,000). Expanded TCRs were defined as absent before sensitization and observed at least eight times at the 2-week time point. The raw public data were reprocessed by TCRdb itself: fastp quality trimming at Q25, MiXCR clonotype calling, in-frame beta chains only. Every CDR3 protein is listed once, alongside the most common genes and DNA of its rows. TCRdb, not the authors, supplied the V and J calls. This sample lists approximately 90,000 distinct CDR3 sequences; 9.5% to 15% were detected once. The ten largest clones represent less than 2.5% of the sample.

Per the germline V gene, KGHSH is the CDR1 and LQKENI is the CDR2. V and J lose 0 bases and 4 bases, and a span of 5 bases separates them. From its cysteine to its phenylalanine, the CDR3 spans 13 amino acids. The read is trimmed to its CDR3 DNA, 39 bases read in frame from base 1. In the paper's terms, the time point label means: patch test 1, 2 weeks after DPC sensitization. This specimen's treatment or condition label, per the study, means: therapeutic diphenylcyclopropenone sensitization with weekly scalp DPC. Blood at each patch-test visit was drawn before the patch test was applied. Patients were eligible if aged 18 to 70, diagnosed with alopecia and judged suitable for DPC therapy, and pregnant patients were excluded. Total RNA was isolated from unfractionated whole blood collected in Tempus Blood RNA tubes. This clonotype was seen at least ten times. This receptor's antigen is unknown. The record has no base qualities; no much larger clone is one base away.

The sequencing here drew on whole blood, taken in connection with sensitization to the hapten diphenylcyclopropenone (DPC). This receptor chain uses TRBV18 and TRBJ2-3, with the D gene not clear enough to name. This receptor was identified in a woman aged 40 to 50 with alopecia areata. Some clones in this sample may be carry-over from other donors' samples. The DNA sequence is TGTGCCAGCTCACCACCCCCCCCAGATACGCAGTATTTT. This translates into CASSPPPPDTQYF.